Shown below are 24 T cell receptor beta chains from a single sample sequenced in a study of OX40 agonist ivuxolimab in advanced cancers. Generated by immunoSEQ multiplex PCR, the TCRdb table keeps only in-frame clones and is missing some. In the table there are roughly 70,000 clones, approximately 80% of which are singletons. Sequenced material: CD4+ or CD8+ T cells sorted from blood, taken in a trial of the OX40 agonist ivuxolimab. The origin of the receptors is an adult with an advanced solid tumor such as melanoma, head and neck, liver or kidney cancer.

V usage is TRBV7-2 and J usage is TRBJ1-6; TRBD1 matches at 10 bases. Germline values: CDR1 SGHTA, CDR2 FQGNSA. The ends lost 5 bases at V and 0 bases at J; junction bases unmatched: 10. This CDR3 spans 19 amino acids. The CDR3 is CASSGRDRGFSSYNSPLHF. CDR3 coding DNA: TGTGCCAGCAGCGGCCGGGACAGGGGATTTAGCTCCTATAATTCACCCCTCCACTTT.

This clone was observed once. This chain links TRBV9 with TRBJ1-5; the D is unclear. CDR3 length: 13 residues. CDR1 and CDR2 from the germline V gene are SGDLS and YYNGEE. The V gene lost 0 bases and the J gene lost 3 bases, with 4 bases spanning the gap. The CDR3: CASSVADNQPQHF. The CDR3 coding sequence is TGTGCCAGCAGCGTAGCTGACAATCAGCCCCAGCATTTT.

V and J are TRBV11-1 and TRBJ2-3, with D uncertain. Germline lookup yields CDR1 SGHAT and CDR2 FQDESV (reference sequence). Trimming shortened V by 1 base and J by 3 bases, and 5 bases separated the two germline ends. The CDR3 is made up of 13 amino acids. The CDR3: CASSLEHTDTQYF. CDR3 coding DNA: TGTGCCAGCAGCTTAGAGCATACAGATACGCAGTATTTT.

This clone was counted a single time. The chain is built from TRBV7-6 and TRBJ1-4; D not resolved. The CDR3 is 16 residues long. V was clipped by 5 bases and J by 5 bases, with 18 bases between them. Germline V CDR1 and CDR2: SGHVS, FNYEAQ. The CDR3 DNA follows: TGTGCCAGCAGCCCCAGCCAGGTAGCGAACAATGAAAAACTGTTTTTT. Amino acid sequence: CASSPSQVANNEKLFF.

V usage is TRBV7-9 and J usage is TRBJ1-1; a weak D match, TRBD1 (6 bases). Germline V gene sequence: CDR1 SEHNR, CDR2 FQNEAQ (reference sequence). The CDR3 is made up of 15 amino acids. V shed 2 bases and J shed 6 bases, with 16 bases lying between them. As DNA, the CDR3 is TGTGCCAGCAGCTTAACGCAGACAGGATCGGCTGAAGCTTTCTTT. It yields the protein CASSLTQTGSAEAFF.

The chain joins TRBV5-1 to TRBJ1-1; TRBD1 might be the D (5 bases). CDR3 length: 14 amino acids. Deletions cut 0 bases from V and 6 bases from J, with 12 bases between. Germline V gene data show CDR1 as SGHRS and CDR2 as YFSETQ. The CDR3 spells CASSLGGFSPEAFF. In nucleotides, the CDR3 is TGCGCCAGCAGCTTGGGGGGGTTTTCACCTGAAGCTTTCTTT.

This clone was picked up one time. The chain employs TRBV9 and TRBJ1-2; D perhaps matches TRBD1 (6 bases). The germline gives CDR1 SGDLS, CDR2 YYNGEE. V gave up 0 bases and J gave up 2 bases, with 8 bases separating them. CDR3 size: 14 residues. CDR3 loop: CASSVEGDNYGYTF. The CDR3 DNA follows: TGTGCCAGCAGCGTAGAGGGGGACAACTATGGCTACACCTTC.

The gene calls are TRBV5-1 and TRBJ1-4; TRBD1 is a possible D gene (5 bases). Germline V CDR1 and CDR2: SGHRS, YFSETQ. This CDR3 has 11 amino acids. Trimming shortened V by 3 bases and J by 12 bases, and 9 bases separated the two germline ends. CDR3 DNA: TGCGCCAGCAGCTCTTCGGGACAACTGTTTTTT. This codes for CASSSSGQLFF.

The gene calls are TRBV5-4 and TRBJ2-2; 7 bases line up with TRBD1. Trimming at V came to 4 bases and at J to 5 bases, leaving 2 bases not matched to a gene. Germline CDR1 reads SGHNT; CDR2 reads YYREEE (reference sequence). CDR3 length: 13 amino acids. The CDR3 is CASSATGTGELFF. In DNA, the CDR3 is TGTGCCAGCAGCGCGACAGGGACCGGGGAGCTGTTTTTT. Based on the CDR3 plus reference TRBV5-4 and TRBJ2-2, the full variable domain is ETGVTQSPTHLIKTRGQQVTLRCSSQSGHNTVSWYQQALGQGPQFIFQYYREEENGRGNFPPRFSGLQFPNYSSELNVNALELDDSALYLCASSATGTGELFFGEGSRLTVL.

The genes are TRBV5-8 and TRBJ2-2, with no clear D. CDR1 SGHTS and CDR2 YDEGEE come from the germline V gene. The CDR3 is made up of 13 amino acids. The ends were cut back, 4 bases at V and 4 bases at J, with 8 bases in the middle. The CDR3 DNA reads as TGTGCCAGCAGCCCCCGGGCCACCGGGGAGCTGTTTTTT. Amino acid sequence: CASSPRATGELFF.

In this sample, this clone turned up once. The chain recombines TRBV4-2 with TRBJ1-5, with D tentatively TRBD1 (5 bases). CDR3 length: 13 residues. Trimming removed 3 bases from V and 5 bases from J, with 8 bases in between. Per germline, CDR1 LGHNA and CDR2 YNFKEQ. CDR3 nucleotide sequence: TGTGCCAGCAGCCACGGGGCGGATCAGCCCCAGCATTTT. Translation: CASSHGADQPQHF.

Of note for this clone: Additional DNA sequences in this sample encode the identical CDR3. The chain is built from TRBV18 and TRBJ1-6; 8 positions match TRBD1. The V gene end was trimmed by 3 bases and the J gene end by 10 bases; junction bases not matched to a gene: 5. CDR1 KGHSH and CDR2 LQKENI come from the germline V gene. The CDR3 has 14 amino acids. The DNA for the CDR3 is TGTGCCAGCTCACCGACAGGGGAGAGGTCACCCCTCCACTTT. Its translation is CASSPTGERSPLHF.

The chain uses TRBV27 and TRBJ1-1; D possibly corresponds to TRBD1 (6 bases). Germline CDR1 is MNHEY and CDR2 is SMNVEV (reference sequence). CDR3 size: 13 residues. V lost 8 bases, J lost 7 bases, and 17 bases lay in between. In DNA form, the CDR3 reads TGTGCCAGCTACTCAAGGGGAGGGGGTGAAGCTTTCTTT. Translation gives CASYSRGGGEAFF.

The chain recombines TRBV19 with TRBJ2-1, with 10 bases that match TRBD2. V lost 1 base, J lost 7 bases, and 4 bases stayed unmatched. The CDR3 length is 15 residues. Germline loops: CDR1 LNHDA, CDR2 SQIVND (reference sequence). This CDR3 reads CASSIGSSGGNEQFF. DNA of the CDR3: TGTGCCAGTAGTATAGGGTCTAGCGGGGGTAATGAGCAGTTCTTC.

V gene TRBV30 combines with J gene TRBJ2-7; tentative D call: TRBD2 (6 bases). Trimming took off 1 base at V and 5 bases at J, with 18 bases between the two ends. The germline CDR1 and CDR2 sequences are GTSNPN and SVGIG (reference sequence). The CDR3 loop spans 15 amino acids. The CDR3 bases are TGTGCCTGGAGTGAAATTGCCGGGACTCAAAACGAGCAGTACTTC. Translation: CAWSEIAGTQNEQYF.

The chain combines TRBV6-6 with TRBJ1-5; 10 bases line up with TRBD1. V lost 6 bases, J lost 6 bases, and 8 bases stayed unmatched. Germline CDR1 and CDR2: MNHNY and SVGAGI (reference sequence). The CDR3 spans 15 residues. For the CDR3, the DNA is TGTGCCAGCAGCCGCGGGACAGGGGAGGGTCAGCCCCAGCATTTT. It yields the protein CASSRGTGEGQPQHF.

V is TRBV5-1 and J is TRBJ2-5; D is perhaps TRBD2 (6 bases). V was clipped by 4 bases and J by 2 bases, with 12 bases between them. Germline assignment: CDR1 SGHRS and CDR2 YFSETQ. CDR3 size: 14 residues. Written as DNA, the CDR3 is TGCGCCAGCAGCCGTCTCGGGGGACAAGAGACCCAGTACTTC. Translating it yields CASSRLGGQETQYF.

This clone was observed a few times. CDR3 DNA sequence: TGTGCCAGCAGCGTGACCTCGGGGAATTCACCCCTCCACTTT. Protein: CASSVTSGNSPLHF. V usage is TRBV9 and J usage is TRBJ1-6; D is unclear. Trimming took 2 bases from V and 7 from J, leaving 10 bases between them. Germline assignment: CDR1 SGDLS and CDR2 YYNGEE. This CDR3 has 14 residues.

The J gene is TRBJ1-5, the V gene TRBV6-1; TRBD1 matches at 8 bases. The V segment lost 1 base and the J segment 4 bases; nucleotides outside the gene matches: 9. In germline, CDR1 is MNHNS, CDR2 SASEGT. This CDR3 is built from 17 residues. The CDR3 DNA follows: TGTGCCAGCAGTGAAGTTTACAGGACAGGGAGTAATCAGCCCCAGCATTTT. This gives the protein CASSEVYRTGSNQPQHF.

The chain employs TRBV2 and TRBJ2-3; weak D call: TRBD1 (5 bases). This CDR3 has 14 residues. Germline loops: CDR1 SNHLY, CDR2 FYNNEI. V lost 5 bases and J 7 bases, leaving 16 bases between the germline ends. The CDR3 region is CASSLDKAQYTQYF. The CDR3, as DNA: TGTGCCAGCAGTTTGGACAAAGCACAATATACGCAGTATTTT.

The chain is built from TRBV28 and TRBJ2-1; D possibly corresponds to TRBD2 (6 bases). Deletions cut 1 base from V and 6 bases from J, with 13 bases between. The CDR3 is made up of 15 amino acids. The germline V gene has CDR1 MDHEN and CDR2 SYDVKM. The CDR3 is CASSLYGRGGNEQFF. The CDR3 DNA is TGTGCCAGCAGTTTATACGGGCGGGGAGGCAATGAGCAGTTCTTC.

The CDR3 reads CASSPAETQYF. CDR3 in DNA: TGTGCCAGCAGCCCCGCGGAGACCCAGTACTTC. V and J are TRBV7-6 and TRBJ2-5; no clear D gene. The germline V gene encodes CDR1 SGHVS and CDR2 FNYEAQ. The CDR3 loop spans 11 amino acids. Between the trimmed V and J ends, which lost 5 bases and 5 bases, there was a span of 6 bases.

The V gene is TRBV15, the J gene TRBJ1-2; D gene ambiguous. Germline CDR1 is LNHNV and CDR2 is YYDKDF (reference sequence). The CDR3 spans 15 residues. V was pared by 1 base and J by 5 bases, with 14 bases between. In DNA form, the CDR3 reads TGTGCCACCAGCAGAGTGAGGGAGCAGGCATATGGCTACACCTTC. Amino acids: CATSRVREQAYGYTF.

A note on this clone: Other DNA sequences in this sample translate to the same CDR3. The J gene is TRBJ2-5, the V gene TRBV18, with TRBD2 as a possible D gene (5 bases). The germline gives CDR1 KGHSH, CDR2 LQKENI. The length of the CDR3 is 13 residues. The V end lost 1 base, the J end lost 5 bases, and 8 bases lay between the germline ends. The CDR3: CASSPQGGETQYF. CDR3 sequence (DNA): TGTGCCAGCTCACCACAGGGCGGGGAGACCCAGTACTTC.